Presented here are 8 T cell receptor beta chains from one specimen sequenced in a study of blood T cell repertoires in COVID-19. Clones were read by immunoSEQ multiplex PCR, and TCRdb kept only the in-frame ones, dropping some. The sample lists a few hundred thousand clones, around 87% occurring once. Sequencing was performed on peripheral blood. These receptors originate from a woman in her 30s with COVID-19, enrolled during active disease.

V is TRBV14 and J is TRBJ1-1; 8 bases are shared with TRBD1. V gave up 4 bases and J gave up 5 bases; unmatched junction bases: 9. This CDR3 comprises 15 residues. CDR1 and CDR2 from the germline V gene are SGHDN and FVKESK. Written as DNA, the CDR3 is TGTGCCAGCAGCCTGCGGACAGGGCGGCGGACTGAAGCTTTCTTT. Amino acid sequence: CASSLRTGRRTEAFF.

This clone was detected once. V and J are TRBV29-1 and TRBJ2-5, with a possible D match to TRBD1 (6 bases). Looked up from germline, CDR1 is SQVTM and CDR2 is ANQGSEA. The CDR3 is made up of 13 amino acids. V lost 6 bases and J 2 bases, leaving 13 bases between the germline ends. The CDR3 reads CSVGDTPQETQYF. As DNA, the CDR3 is TGCAGCGTAGGGGACACTCCACAAGAGACCCAGTACTTC.

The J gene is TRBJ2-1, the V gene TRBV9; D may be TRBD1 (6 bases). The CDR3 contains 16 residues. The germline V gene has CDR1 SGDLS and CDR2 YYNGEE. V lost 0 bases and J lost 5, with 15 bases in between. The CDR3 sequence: CASSVGEQGFDNEQFF. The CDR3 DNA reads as TGTGCCAGCAGCGTAGGGGAACAGGGTTTCGACAATGAGCAGTTCTTC.

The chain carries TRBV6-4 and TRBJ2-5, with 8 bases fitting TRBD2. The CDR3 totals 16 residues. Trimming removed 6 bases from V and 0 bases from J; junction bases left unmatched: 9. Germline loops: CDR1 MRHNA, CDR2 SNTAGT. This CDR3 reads CASSREPSGYQETQYF. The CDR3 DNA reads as TGTGCCAGCAGCCGAGAGCCTAGCGGGTACCAAGAGACCCAGTACTTC.

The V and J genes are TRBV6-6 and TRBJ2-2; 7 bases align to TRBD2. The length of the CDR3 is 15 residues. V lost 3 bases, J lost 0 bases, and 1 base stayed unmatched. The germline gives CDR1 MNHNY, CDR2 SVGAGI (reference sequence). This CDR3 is CASSYSGSNTGELFF. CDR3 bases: TGTGCCAGCAGTTATAGCGGGTCGAACACCGGGGAGCTGTTTTTT.

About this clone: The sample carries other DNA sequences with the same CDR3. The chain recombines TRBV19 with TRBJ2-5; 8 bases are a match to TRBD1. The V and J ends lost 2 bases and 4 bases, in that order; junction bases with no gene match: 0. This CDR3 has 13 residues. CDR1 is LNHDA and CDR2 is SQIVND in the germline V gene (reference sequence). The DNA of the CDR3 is TGTGCCAGTAGTATACAGGGGGCAGAGACCCAGTACTTC. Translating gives CASSIQGAETQYF. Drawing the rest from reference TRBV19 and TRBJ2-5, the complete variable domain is DGGITQSPKYLFRKEGQNVTLSCEQNLNHDAMYWYRQDPGQGLRLIYYSQIVNDFQKGDIAEGYSVSREKKESFPLTVTSAQKNPTAFYLCASSIQGAETQYFGPGTRLLVL.

In DNA form, the CDR3 reads TGTGCCAGCAGCCATGGCTTTAATGAGCAGTTCTTC. Protein: CASSHGFNEQFF. V is TRBV3-1 (or the pseudogene TRBV3-2) and J is TRBJ2-1; no definite D call. Germline V lookup: CDR1 LGHDT, CDR2 YNNKEL (reference sequence). The CDR3 consists of 12 residues. V was cut by 3 bases and J by 7 bases, with 7 bases left in between.

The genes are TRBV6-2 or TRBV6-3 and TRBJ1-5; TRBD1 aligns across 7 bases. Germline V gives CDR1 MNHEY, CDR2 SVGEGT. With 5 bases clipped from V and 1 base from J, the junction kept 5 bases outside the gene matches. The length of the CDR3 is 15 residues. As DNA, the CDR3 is TGTGCCAGCAGTCTCCGACAGGGAAGCAATCAGCCCCAGCATTTT. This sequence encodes CASSLRQGSNQPQHF.